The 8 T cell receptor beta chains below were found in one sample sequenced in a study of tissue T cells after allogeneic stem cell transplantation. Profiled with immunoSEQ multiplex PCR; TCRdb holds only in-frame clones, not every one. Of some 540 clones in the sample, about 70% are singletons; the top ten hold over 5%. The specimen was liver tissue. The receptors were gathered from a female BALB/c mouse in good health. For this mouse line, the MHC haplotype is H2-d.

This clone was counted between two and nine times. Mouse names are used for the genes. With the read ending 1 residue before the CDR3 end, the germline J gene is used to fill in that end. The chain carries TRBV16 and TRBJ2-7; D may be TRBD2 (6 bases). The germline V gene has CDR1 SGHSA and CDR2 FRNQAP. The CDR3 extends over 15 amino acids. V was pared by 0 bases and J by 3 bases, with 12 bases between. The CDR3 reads CASSLDGGGGYEQYF. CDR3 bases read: TGTGCAAGCAGCTTAGATGGGGGTGGGGGCTATGAACAGTAC.

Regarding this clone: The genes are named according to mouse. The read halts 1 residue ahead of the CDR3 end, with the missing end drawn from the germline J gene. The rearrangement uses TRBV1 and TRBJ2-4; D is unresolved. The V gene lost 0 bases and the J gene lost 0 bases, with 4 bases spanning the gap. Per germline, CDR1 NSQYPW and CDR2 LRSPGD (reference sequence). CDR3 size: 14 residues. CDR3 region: CTCSADSSQNTLYF. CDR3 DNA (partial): TGCACCTGCAGTGCAGACAGTAGTCAAAACACCTTGTAC.

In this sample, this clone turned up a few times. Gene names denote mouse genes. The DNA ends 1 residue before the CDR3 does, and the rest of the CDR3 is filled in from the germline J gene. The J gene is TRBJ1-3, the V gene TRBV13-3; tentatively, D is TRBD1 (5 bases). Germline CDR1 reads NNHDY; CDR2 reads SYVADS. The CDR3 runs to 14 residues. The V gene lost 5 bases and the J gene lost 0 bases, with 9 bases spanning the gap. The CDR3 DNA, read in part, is TGTGCCAGCAGAGGGACGGTTTCTGGAAATACGCTCTAT. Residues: CASRGTVSGNTLY. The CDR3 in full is CASRGTVSGNTLYF.

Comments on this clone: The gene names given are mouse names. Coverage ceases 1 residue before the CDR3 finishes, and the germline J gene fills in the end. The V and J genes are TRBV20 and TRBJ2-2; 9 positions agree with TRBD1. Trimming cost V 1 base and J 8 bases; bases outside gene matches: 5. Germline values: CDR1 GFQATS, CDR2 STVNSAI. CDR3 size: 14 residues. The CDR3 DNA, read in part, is TGTGGTGCTAGGGCTACAGGGGGCATGGGGCAGCTCTAC. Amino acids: CGARATGGMGQLY. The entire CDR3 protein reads CGARATGGMGQLYF.

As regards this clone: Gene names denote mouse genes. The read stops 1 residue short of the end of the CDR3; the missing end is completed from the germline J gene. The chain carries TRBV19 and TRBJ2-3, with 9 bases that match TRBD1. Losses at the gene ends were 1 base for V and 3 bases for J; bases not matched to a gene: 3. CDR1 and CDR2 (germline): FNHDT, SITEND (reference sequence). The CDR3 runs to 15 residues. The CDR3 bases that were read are TGTGCCAGCAGTATAAGGGGACAGGGAGCAGAAACGCTGTAT. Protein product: CASSIRGQGAETLY. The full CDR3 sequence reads CASSIRGQGAETLYF. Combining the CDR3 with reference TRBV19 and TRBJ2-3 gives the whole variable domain GGIITQTPKFLIGQEGQKLTLKCQQNFNHDTMYWYRQDSGKGLRLIYYSITENDLQKGDLSEGYDASREKKSSFSLTVTSAQKNEMAVFLCASSIRGQGAETLYFGSGTRLTVL.

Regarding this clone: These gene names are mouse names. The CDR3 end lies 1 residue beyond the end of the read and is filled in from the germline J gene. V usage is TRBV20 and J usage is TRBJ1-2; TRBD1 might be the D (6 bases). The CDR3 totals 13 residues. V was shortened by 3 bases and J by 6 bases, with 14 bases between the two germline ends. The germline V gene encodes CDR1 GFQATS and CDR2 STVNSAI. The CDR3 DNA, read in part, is TGTGGTGCTAGCGAACAGGGAAGGGCCGACTACACC. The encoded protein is CGASEQGRADYT. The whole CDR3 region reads CGASEQGRADYTF.

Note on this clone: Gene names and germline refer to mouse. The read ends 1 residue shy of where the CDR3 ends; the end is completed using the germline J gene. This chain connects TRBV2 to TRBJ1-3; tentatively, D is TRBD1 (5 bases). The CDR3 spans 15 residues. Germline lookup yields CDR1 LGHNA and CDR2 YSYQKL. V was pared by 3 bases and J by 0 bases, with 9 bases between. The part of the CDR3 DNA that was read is TGTGCCAGCAGCCAGCAGGGAAATTCTGGAAATACGCTCTAT. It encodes CASSQQGNSGNTLY. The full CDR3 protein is CASSQQGNSGNTLYF.

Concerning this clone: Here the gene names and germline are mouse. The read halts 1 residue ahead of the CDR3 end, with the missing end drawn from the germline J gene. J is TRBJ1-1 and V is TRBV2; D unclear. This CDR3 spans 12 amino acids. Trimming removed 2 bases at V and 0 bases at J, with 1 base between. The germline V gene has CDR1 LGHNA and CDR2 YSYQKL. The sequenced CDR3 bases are TGTGCCAGCAGCCAACCAAACACAGAAGTCTTC. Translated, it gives CASSQPNTEVF. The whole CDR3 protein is CASSQPNTEVFF.